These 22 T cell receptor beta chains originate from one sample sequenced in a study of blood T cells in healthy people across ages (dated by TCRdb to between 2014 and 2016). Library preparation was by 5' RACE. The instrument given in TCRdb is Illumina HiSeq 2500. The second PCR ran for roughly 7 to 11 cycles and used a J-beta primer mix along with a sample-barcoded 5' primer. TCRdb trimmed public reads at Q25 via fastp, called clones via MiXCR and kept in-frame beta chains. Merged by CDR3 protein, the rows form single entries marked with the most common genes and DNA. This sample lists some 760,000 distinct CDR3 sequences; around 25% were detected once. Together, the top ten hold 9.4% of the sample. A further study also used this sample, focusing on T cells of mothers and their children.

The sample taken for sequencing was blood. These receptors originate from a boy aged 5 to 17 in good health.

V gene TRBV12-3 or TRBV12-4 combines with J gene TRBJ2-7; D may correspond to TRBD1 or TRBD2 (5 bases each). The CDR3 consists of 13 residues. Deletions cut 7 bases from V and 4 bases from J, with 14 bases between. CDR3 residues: CASMGDRRYEQYF. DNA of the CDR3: TGTGCCAGCATGGGGGACCGAAGGTACGAGCAGTACTTC.

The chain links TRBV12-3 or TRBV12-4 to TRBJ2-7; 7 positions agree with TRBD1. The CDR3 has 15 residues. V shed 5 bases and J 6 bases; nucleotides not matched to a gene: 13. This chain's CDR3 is CASSTRDRIDREQYF. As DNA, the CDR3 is TGTGCCAGCAGTACCCGGGACAGAATTGACCGCGAGCAGTACTTC.

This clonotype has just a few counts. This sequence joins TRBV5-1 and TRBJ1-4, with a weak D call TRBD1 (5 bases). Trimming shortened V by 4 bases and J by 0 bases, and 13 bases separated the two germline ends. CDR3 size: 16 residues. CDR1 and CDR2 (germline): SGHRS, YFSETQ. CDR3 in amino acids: CASSDRDRATNEKLFF. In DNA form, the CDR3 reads TGCGCCAGCAGCGACCGGGACCGTGCAACTAATGAAAAACTGTTTTTT.

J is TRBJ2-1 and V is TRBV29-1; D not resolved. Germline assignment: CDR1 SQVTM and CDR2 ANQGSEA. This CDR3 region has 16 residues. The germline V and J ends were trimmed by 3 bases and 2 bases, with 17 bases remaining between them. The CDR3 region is CSVEPRGSPTYNEQFF. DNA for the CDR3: TGCAGCGTTGAGCCCCGTGGTAGCCCAACCTACAATGAGCAGTTCTTC.

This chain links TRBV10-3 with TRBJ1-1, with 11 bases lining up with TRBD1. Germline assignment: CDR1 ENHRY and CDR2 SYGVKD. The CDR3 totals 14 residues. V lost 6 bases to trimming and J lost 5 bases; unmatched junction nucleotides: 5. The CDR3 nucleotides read TGTGCCATCAGCGGACAGGGGGCCGAAACTGAAGCTTTCTTT. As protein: CAISGQGAETEAFF.

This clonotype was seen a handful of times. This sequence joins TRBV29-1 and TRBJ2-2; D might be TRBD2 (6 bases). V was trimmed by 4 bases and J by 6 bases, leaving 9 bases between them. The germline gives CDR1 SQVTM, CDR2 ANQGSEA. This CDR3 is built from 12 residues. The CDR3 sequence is CSVVTGAGELFF. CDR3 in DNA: TGCAGCGTTGTAACGGGGGCCGGGGAGCTGTTTTTT.

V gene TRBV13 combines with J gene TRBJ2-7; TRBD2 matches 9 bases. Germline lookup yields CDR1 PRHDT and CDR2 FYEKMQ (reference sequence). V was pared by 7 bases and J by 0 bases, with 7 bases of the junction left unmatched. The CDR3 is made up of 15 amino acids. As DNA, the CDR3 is TGTGCCAGCAACTCGACTAGCGGACCCTCCTACGAGCAGTACTTC. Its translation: CASNSTSGPSYEQYF.

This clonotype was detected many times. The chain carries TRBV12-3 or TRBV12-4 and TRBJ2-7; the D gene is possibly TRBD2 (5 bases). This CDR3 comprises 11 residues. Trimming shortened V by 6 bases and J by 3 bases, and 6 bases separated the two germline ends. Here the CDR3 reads CASSRDYEQYF. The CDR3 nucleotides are TGTGCCAGCAGCCGGGACTACGAGCAGTACTTC.

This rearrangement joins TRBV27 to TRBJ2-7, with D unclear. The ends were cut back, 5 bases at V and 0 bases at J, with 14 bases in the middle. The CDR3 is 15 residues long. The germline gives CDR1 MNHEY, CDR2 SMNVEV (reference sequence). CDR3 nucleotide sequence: TGTGCCAGCAGTAGTCCCCTAGGTGGCTCCTACGAGCAGTACTTC. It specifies CASSSPLGGSYEQYF.

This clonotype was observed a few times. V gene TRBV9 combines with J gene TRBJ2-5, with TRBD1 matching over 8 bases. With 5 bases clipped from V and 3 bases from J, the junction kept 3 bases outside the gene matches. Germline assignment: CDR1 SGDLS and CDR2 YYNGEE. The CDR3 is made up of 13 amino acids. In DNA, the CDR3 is TGTGCCAGCAGTACAGGGGGAAAAGAGACCCAGTACTTC. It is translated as CASSTGGKETQYF. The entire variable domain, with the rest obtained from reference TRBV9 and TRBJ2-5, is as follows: DSGVTQTPKHLITATGQRVTLRCSPRSGDLSVYWYQQSLDQGLQFLIQYYNGEERAKGNILERFSAQQFPDLHSELNLSSLELGDSALYFCASSTGGKETQYFGPGTRLLVL.

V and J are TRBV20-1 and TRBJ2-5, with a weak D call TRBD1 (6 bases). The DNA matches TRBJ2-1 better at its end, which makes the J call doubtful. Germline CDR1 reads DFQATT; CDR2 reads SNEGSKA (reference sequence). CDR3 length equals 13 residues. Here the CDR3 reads CSARDLGGNEQFF. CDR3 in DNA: TGCAGTGCTAGAGATTTAGGGGGCAATGAGCAGTTCTTC.

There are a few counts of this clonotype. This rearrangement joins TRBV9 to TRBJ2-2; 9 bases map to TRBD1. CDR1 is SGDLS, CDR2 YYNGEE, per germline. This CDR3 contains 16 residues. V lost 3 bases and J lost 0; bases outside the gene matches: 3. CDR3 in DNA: TGTGCCAGCAGCGCTACAGGGGGCCCGAACACCGGGGAGCTGTTTTTT. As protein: CASSATGGPNTGELFF. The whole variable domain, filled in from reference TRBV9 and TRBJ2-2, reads DSGVTQTPKHLITATGQRVTLRCSPRSGDLSVYWYQQSLDQGLQFLIQYYNGEERAKGNILERFSAQQFPDLHSELNLSSLELGDSALYFCASSATGGPNTGELFFGEGSRLTVL.

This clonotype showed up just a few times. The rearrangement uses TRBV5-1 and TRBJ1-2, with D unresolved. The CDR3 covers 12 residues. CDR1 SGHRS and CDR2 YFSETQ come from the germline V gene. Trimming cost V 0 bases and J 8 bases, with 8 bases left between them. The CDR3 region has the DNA TGCGCCAGCAGCTTGGATGGGTCCGGCTACACCTTC. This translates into CASSLDGSGYTF.

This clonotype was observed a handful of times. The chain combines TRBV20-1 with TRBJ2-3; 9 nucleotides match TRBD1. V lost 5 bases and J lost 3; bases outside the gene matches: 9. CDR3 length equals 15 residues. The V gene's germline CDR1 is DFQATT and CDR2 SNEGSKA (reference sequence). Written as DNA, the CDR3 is TGCAGTGCTCCTTCTTCGGACAGGGGAACAGATACGCAGTATTTT. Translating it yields CSAPSSDRGTDTQYF.

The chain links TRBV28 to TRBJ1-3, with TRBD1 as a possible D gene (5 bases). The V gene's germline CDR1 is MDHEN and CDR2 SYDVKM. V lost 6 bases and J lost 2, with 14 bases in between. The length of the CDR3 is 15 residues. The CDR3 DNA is TGTGCCAGCAGCCCCGGAGGGGAAACTGGAAACACCATATATTTT. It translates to CASSPGGETGNTIYF.

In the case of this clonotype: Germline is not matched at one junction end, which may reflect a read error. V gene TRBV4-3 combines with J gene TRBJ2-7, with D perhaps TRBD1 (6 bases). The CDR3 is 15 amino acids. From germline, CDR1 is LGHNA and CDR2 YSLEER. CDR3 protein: CAGSQTGLGSDEQYF. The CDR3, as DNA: TGCGCCGGCAGCCAAACAGGGTTGGGTTCGGACGAGCAGTACTTC.

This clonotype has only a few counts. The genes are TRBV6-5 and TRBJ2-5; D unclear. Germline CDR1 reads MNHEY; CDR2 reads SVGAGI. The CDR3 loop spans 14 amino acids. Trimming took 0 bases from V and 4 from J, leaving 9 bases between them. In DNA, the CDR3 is TGTGCCAGCAGTTACTCCAAGGTTTCAGAGACCCAGTACTTC. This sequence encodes CASSYSKVSETQYF.

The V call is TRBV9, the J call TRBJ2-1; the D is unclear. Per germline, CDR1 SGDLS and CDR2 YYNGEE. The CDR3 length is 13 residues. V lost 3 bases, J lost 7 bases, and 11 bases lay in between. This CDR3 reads CASSGAAVNEQFF. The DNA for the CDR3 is TGTGCCAGCAGCGGAGCCGCCGTGAATGAGCAGTTCTTC. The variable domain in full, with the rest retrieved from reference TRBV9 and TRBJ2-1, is DSGVTQTPKHLITATGQRVTLRCSPRSGDLSVYWYQQSLDQGLQFLIQYYNGEERAKGNILERFSAQQFPDLHSELNLSSLELGDSALYFCASSGAAVNEQFFGPGTRLTVL.

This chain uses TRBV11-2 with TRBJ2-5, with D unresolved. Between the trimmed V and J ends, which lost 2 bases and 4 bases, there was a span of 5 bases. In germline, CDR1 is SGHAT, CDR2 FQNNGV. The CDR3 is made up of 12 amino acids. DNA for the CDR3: TGTGCCAGCAGCTTAAACGTAGAGACCCAGTACTTC. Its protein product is CASSLNVETQYF.

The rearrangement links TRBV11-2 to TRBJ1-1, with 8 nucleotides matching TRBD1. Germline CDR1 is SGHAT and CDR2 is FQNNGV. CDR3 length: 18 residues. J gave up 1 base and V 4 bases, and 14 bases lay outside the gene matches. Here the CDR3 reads CASSSDRGPRGTNTEAFF. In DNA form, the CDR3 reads TGTGCCAGCAGCTCTGACAGGGGACCGCGTGGGACGAACACTGAAGCTTTCTTT.

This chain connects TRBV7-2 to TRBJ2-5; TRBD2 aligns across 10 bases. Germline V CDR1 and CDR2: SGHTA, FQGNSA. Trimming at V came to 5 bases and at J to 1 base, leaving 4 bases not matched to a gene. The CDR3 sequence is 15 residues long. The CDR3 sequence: CASSVLAGFQETQYF. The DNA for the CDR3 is TGTGCCAGCAGCGTACTAGCGGGGTTCCAAGAGACCCAGTACTTC. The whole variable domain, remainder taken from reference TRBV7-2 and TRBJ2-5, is GAGVSQSPSNKVTEKGKDVELRCDPISGHTALYWYRQSLGQGLEFLIYFQGNSAPDKSGLPSDRFSAERTGGSVSTLTIQRTQQEDSAVYLCASSVLAGFQETQYFGPGTRLLVL.

The chain's CDR3 is CAIILVPRRNEQFF. Written as DNA, the CDR3 is TGTGCCATCATACTAGTCCCAAGACGTAATGAGCAGTTCTTC. The chain carries TRBV10-3 and TRBJ2-5, with D tentatively TRBD2 (5 bases). The J call could be wrong; TRBJ2-1 is a better fit for the DNA end. This CDR3 has 14 amino acids. CDR1 and CDR2 from the germline V gene are ENHRY and SYGVKD.